This entry is about one TCR beta chain. Its antigen specificity is not known. No much larger clonotype is one base removed from it; base qualities were not supplied. This entry is derived from a study of OX40 agonist ivuxolimab in advanced cancers. For the study in its entirety: Ivuxolimab, which targeted the costimulatory receptor OX40 (CD134), was an agonistic, fully human IgG2 monoclonal antibody. Intravenous ivuxolimab was administered to patients every 2 weeks at six dose levels: 0.01, 0.1, 0.3, 1.5, 3 and 10 mg/kg. Prior anti-PD-1, anti-PD-L1 or anti-CTLA-4 therapy was permitted, and checkpoint inhibitors had been received by around 40% of dose-escalation patients. Of the roughly 52 dose-escalation patients, hepatocellular carcinoma was present in roughly 19, melanoma in roughly 15, renal cell carcinoma in 9 and head and neck cancer in 9. In the dose-escalation cohort, 82.7% of patients were male, and the mean age was approximately 60 years, with a range of about 20 to 90. The paper covers the monotherapy dose-escalation part of the phase I ivuxolimab trial, which included N ≈ 57 patients. The purpose of peripheral TCRbeta sequencing was to test whether ivuxolimab changed TCR sequence diversity and led to clonal T-cell expansion. Partial responses were achieved by three dose-escalation patients, of whom one had hepatocellular carcinoma and two had cutaneous melanoma. General study outcomes and caveats: After ivuxolimab, expanded clones were on average more numerous among CD8+ T cells than among CD4+ T cells. The antigen specificity of the peripheral T cells that underwent clonal expansion was not determined. At doses of 0.1 to 3.0 mg/kg, clonal expansion of both CD4+ and CD8+ T cells in blood was seen between baseline and week 6. In the 0.1-3.0 mg/kg groups, partial responders were among the patients with the lowest normalized peripheral clonal expansion, particularly in CD8+ T cells. Low levels of normalized T-cell clonal expansion were also seen in some patients who did not respond.

The trial excluded patients who had a history of autoimmune disease or were on systemic immunosuppression. Peripheral blood for TCR sequencing was collected from all dose cohorts at baseline, on cycle 4 day 1, and on cycle 7 day 1. The samples were drawn from a first-in-human, open-label, multicenter phase I dose-escalation trial of ivuxolimab. Adults with locally advanced or metastatic melanoma, renal cell, hepatocellular, or head and neck squamous cell carcinoma were enrolled in the trial. CD4+ and CD8+ T cells were sorted separately from peripheral blood before TCR sequencing. Genomic DNA was isolated from the sorted cells so that the TCRbeta CDR3 region could be sequenced. The immunoSEQ Assay was used to sequence the TCRbeta CDR3 regions. This is the immuneACCESS table as TCRdb keeps it, with only in-frame sequences that have V and J called. A part of the clones is gone; compared with another copy, unresolved V genes explain less than half, and the rest is unexplained. Counted in this sample were about 77,000 clones; more than 90% of them appeared once. The ten largest make up 4.8% of the sample.

The germline V gene encodes CDR1 LNHDA and CDR2 SQIVND (reference sequence). At the junction V is shortened by 4 bases and J by 4 bases; bases outside the gene matches: 2. Inclusive of the bounding cysteine and phenylalanine, the CDR3 is 14 residues long. Solely the CDR3 DNA is kept, with 42 bases framed from the first base. Rearrangement joined TRBV19 to TRBJ2-7; 12 middle bases align to TRBD2. The receptor was isolated from an adult with an advanced solid tumor such as melanoma, head and neck, liver or kidney cancer. The sample consisted of CD4+ or CD8+ T cells sorted from blood, taken in a trial of the OX40 agonist ivuxolimab. The DNA sequence is given as TGTGCCAGTAGTAGACTAGCGGGAGTGTACGAGCAGTACTTC. It translates to CASSRLAGVYEQYF.